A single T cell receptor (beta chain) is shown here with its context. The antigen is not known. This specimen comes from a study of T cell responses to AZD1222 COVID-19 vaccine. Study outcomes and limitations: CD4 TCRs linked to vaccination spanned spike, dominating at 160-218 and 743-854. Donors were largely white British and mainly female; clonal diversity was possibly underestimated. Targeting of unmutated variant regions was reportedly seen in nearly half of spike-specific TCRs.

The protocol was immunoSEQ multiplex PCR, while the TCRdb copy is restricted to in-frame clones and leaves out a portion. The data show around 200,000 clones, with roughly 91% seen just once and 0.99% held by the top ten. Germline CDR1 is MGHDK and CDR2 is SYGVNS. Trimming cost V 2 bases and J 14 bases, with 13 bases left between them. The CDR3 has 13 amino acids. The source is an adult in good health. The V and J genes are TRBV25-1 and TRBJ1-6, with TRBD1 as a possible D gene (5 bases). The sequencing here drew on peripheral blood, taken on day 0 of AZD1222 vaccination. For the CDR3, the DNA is TGTGCCAGCAGTGAACTGGGGCAGATCACCCTCCACTTT. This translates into CASSELGQITLHF. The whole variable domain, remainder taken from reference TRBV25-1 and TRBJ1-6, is EADIYQTPRYLVIGTGKKITLECSQTMGHDKMYWYQQDPGMELHLIHYSYGVNSTEKGDLSSESTVSRIRTEHFPLTLESARPSHTSQYLCASSELGQITLHFGNGTRLTVT.